One T cell receptor beta chain is described in this entry. Its antigen is as yet unknown. The germline CDR1 and CDR2 sequences are MNHNY and SVGAGI (reference sequence). Unmatched junction bases numbered 15, after V lost 8 bases and J lost 11 bases. The CDR3 contains 16 residues. Method: immunoSEQ multiplex PCR; TCRdb's copy keeps in-frame clones and lacks some. This table holds about 66,000 clones, roughly 92% found once. The data are from a study of Tregs in tolerant kidney transplant recipients. For the study at large: Related graft donors supplied nonmyeloablative bone marrow transplants, and mixed chimerism was transient.

Findings and limits, study-wide: Antigen-driven expansion was suggested because donor-specific Tregs expanded more than all Tregs in tolerant patients.

This rearrangement joins TRBV6-6 to TRBJ2-5; the match to TRBD2 covers 15 bases. This sample comprised CD8+ T cells from blood, obtained before the transplant. The receptor was isolated from a human donor who received a combined kidney and bone marrow transplant. CDR3 in DNA: TGTGCCAGCGCAGTAGGCTCGGGACTAGCGGGGGGTCGGCAGTACTTC. It codes for CASAVGSGLAGGRQYF.